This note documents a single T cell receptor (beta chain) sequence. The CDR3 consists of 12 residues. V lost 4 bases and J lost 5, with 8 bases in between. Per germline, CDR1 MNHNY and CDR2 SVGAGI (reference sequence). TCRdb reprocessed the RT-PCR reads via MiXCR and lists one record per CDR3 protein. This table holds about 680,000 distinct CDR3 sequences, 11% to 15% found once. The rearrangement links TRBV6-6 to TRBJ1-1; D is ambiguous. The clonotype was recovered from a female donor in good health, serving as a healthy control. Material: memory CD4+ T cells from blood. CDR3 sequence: CASSFIPTEAFF. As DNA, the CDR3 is TGTGCCAGCAGTTTTATACCAACTGAAGCTTTCTTT.